The T cell receptor (beta chain) under discussion was sequenced for a study of blood T cell repertoires in COVID-19. Study-level background: The United States, Italy and Spain supplied acute and convalescent COVID-19 samples.

The CDR3 has 16 amino acids. V dropped 4 bases and J dropped 3; count of bases not matched to a gene: 12. Germline V gene data show CDR1 as SGHDT and CDR2 as YYEEEE. Per the authors' pipeline: Amplification with reference gene primers provided the estimates of nucleated cell counts. Sequencing used immunoSEQ multiplex PCR; TCRdb keeps in-frame clones, though not all of them. The V and J calls and clone size are taken from that table; D and trimming were inferred from the DNA. The sample records fewer than 350,000 clones, approximately 90% being singletons. Those who participated ranged in age from roughly 18 to 89 years and resided in under 25 US areas.

The sequenced sample consisted of PBMCs or T cells enriched from blood (not recorded which). The rearrangement joins TRBV5-6 to TRBJ2-7; 8 bases are a match to TRBD2. The TCR comes from a woman aged 40 to 49 with acute COVID-19. The CDR3 DNA follows: TGTGCCAGCAGCGTTAGAGGAGGACTAGCCTTCTACGAGCAGTACTTC. It codes for CASSVRGGLAFYEQYF.